This T cell receptor (beta chain) was recovered during a study of blood T cell repertoires in COVID-19. The protocol was immunoSEQ multiplex PCR, while the TCRdb copy is restricted to in-frame clones and leaves out a portion. The table lists 80,000 to 100,000 clones, 60% to 85% of them singletons, with 15% to 20% in the top ten. The count of this clone is one. The germline CDR1 and CDR2 sequences are KGHSH and LQKENI. The CDR3 runs 16 residues. Trimming cost V 5 bases and J 3 bases, with 17 bases left between them. Sequenced: peripheral blood. This receptor was identified in a human donor in a cohort sampled during active COVID-19. The chain recombines TRBV18 with TRBJ2-1; tentative D call: TRBD2 (6 bases). The CDR3 region is CASSLPGLNIYNEQFF. The CDR3 bases are TGTGCCAGCTCATTACCGGGACTGAATATCTACAATGAGCAGTTCTTC.